These 3 T cell receptor beta chains were all obtained from the same sample, sequenced in a study of cytomegalovirus exposure and HLA in healthy donors. PCR primers comprised 60 Vbeta and 13 Jbeta primers. Libraries were prepared by immunoSEQ multiplex PCR; TCRdb keeps only in-frame clonotypes and omits some of them. The table has 140,000 or so clones, around a tenth seen once. Sequencing was done on a sample of PBMCs. The receptors were gathered from a male donor in good health and CMV-seronegative.

This chain uses TRBV5-1 with TRBJ2-7; TRBD1 agrees at 9 bases. This CDR3 comprises 14 residues. Germline loops: CDR1 SGHRS, CDR2 YFSETQ. J lost 0 bases, V lost 4 bases, and 2 bases had no gene match. CDR3 in DNA: TGCGCCAGCAGCCCGACAGGGGGCTCCTACGAGCAGTACTTC. This translates into CASSPTGGSYEQYF.

This clone was found a few times. The V gene is TRBV20-1, the J gene TRBJ2-7; D remains unclear. Germline V lookup: CDR1 DFQATT, CDR2 SNEGSKA (reference sequence). The length of the CDR3 is 11 residues. Trimming stripped 3 bases from V and 3 bases from J, with 6 bases between. The DNA of the CDR3 is TGCAGTGCTAGTCAGCGCTACGAGCAGTACTTC. As protein: CSASQRYEQYF.

In its sample, this clone was seen a few times. J is TRBJ1-5 and V is TRBV9; 12 bases are shared with TRBD1. V gave up 3 bases and J gave up 7 bases; unmatched junction bases: 8. The CDR3 loop spans 16 amino acids. The germline V gene encodes CDR1 SGDLS and CDR2 YYNGEE. CDR3 sequence reads: CASSGGTGGAGQPQHF. CDR3 nucleotides: TGTGCCAGCAGCGGCGGGACAGGGGGCGCCGGGCAGCCCCAGCATTTT. The full variable domain, in which reference TRBV9 and TRBJ1-5 provide the parts outside the CDR3, is DSGVTQTPKHLITATGQRVTLRCSPRSGDLSVYWYQQSLDQGLQFLIQYYNGEERAKGNILERFSAQQFPDLHSELNLSSLELGDSALYFCASSGGTGGAGQPQHFGDGTRLSIL.